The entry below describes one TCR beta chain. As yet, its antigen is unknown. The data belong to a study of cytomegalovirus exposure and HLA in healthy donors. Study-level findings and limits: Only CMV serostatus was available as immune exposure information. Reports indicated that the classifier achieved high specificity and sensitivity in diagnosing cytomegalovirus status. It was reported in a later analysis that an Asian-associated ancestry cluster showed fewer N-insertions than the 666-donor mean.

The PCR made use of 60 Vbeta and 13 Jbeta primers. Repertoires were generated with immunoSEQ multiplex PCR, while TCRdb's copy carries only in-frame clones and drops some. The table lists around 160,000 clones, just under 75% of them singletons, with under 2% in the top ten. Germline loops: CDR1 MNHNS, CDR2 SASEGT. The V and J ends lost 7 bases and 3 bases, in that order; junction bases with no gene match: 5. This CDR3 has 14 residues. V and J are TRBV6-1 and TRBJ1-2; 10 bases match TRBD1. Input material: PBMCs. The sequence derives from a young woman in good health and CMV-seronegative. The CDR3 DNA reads TGTGCCAGCAATCTGGACAGGGGGGACTATGGCTACACCTTC. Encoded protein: CASNLDRGDYGYTF.